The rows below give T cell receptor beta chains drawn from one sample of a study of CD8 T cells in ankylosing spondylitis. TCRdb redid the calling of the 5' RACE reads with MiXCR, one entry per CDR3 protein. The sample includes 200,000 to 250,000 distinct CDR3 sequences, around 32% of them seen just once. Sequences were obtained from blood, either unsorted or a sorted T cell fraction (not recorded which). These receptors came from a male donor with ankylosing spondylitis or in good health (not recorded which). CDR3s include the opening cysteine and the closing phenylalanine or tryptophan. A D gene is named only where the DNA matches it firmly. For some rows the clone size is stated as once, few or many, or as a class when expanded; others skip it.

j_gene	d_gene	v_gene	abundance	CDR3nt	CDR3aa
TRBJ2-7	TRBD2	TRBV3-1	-	TGTGCCAGCAGCCAATTCCTAGCGGACGAGCAGTACTTC	CASSQFLADEQYF
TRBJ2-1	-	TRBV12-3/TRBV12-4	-	TGTGCCAGCAGTTTTGGGAGCGGTATTTACAATGAGCAGTTCTTC	CASSFGSGIYNEQFF
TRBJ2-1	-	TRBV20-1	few	TGCAGTGCTAGATACAATGAGCAGTTCTTC	CSARYNEQFF
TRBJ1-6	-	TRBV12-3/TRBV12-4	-	TGTGCCAGCAGAACAGGGAATTCACCCCTCCACTTT	CASRTGNSPLHF
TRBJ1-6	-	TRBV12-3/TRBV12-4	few	TGTGCCAGCAGTTTGGGGGGGCACGAATCACCCCTCCACTTT	CASSLGGHESPLHF
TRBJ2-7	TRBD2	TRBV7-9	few	TGTGCCAGCAGCTCTGGACGGGAGGCGGCCTACGAGCAGTACTTC	CASSSGREAAYEQYF
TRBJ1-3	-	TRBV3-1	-	TGTGCCAGCAGCCGCAGGACTGTTAGGACCAGCTCTGGAAACACCATATATTTT	CASSRRTVRTSSGNTIYF
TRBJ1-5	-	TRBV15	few	TGTGCCACCAGCAGGTCTAGCAATCAGCCCCAGCATTTT	CATSRSSNQPQHF
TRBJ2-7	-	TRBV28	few	TGTGCCAGCAGTTTGTCGGGTGGGTTTTGGGCAGTCTCCTACGAGCAGTACTTC	CASSLSGGFWAVSYEQYF
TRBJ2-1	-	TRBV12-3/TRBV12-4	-	TGTGCCAGCAGTCCCGGGAACGCCTACAATGAGCAGTTCTTC	CASSPGNAYNEQFF
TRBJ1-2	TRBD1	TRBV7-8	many	TGTGCCAGCAGCTTAGGACAGGGAGCTAACTATGGCTACACCTTC	CASSLGQGANYGYTF
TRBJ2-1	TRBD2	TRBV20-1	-	TGCAGTGCTGGAGGGACTAGCGGGGGATCCTACAATGAGCAGTTCTTC	CSAGGTSGGSYNEQFF
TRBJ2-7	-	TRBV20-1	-	TGCAGCTGTTGGGGCCCTTTCGGGGAGGAGCAGTACTTC	CSCWGPFGEEQYF
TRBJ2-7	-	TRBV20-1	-	TGCAGTGCTAGAGACCGACAGGCTATTCTCTACGAGCAGTACTTC	CSARDRQAILYEQYF
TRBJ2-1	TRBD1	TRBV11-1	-	TGTGCCAGCAGCTTAGTACCGGGACAGGGGGTAATAACTTACAATGAGCAGTTCTTC	CASSLVPGQGVITYNEQFF
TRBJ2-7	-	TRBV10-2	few	TGCGCCAGCAGTGAAGGTGGCGGGCCAAGCTCCTACGAGCAGTACTTC	CASSEGGGPSSYEQYF
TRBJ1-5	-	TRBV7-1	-	TGTGCCAGCAGCGCGGCGATTGGAGAAACTCAATCGAATCCCCTCCCCCATCAGCCCCAGCATTTT	CASSAAIGETQSNPLPHQPQHF
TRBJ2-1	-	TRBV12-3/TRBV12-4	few	TGTGCCAGCAGTCCTCCCTTCAATGAGCAGTTCTTC	CASSPPFNEQFF
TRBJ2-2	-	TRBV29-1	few	TGCAGCGTTGTCGGGGACGACACCGGGGAGCTGTTTTTT	CSVVGDDTGELFF
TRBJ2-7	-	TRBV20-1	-	TGCAGTGTCGGCCGGATCTCCCTCTACGAGCAGTACTTC	CSVGRISLYEQYF
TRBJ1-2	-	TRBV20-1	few	TGCAGTGCCCGAAGGGGCCTGGGGCGGGTGGCTCTTAACTATGGCTACACCTTC	CSARRGLGRVALNYGYTF
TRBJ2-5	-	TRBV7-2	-	TGTGCCAGCAGCTTATTACTTCAAGAGACCCAGTACTTC	CASSLLLQETQYF
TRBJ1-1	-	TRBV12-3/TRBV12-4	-	TGTGCCAGCAGTTTAGCCCAACAGAACACTGAAGCTTTCTTT	CASSLAQQNTEAFF
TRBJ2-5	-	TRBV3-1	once	TGTGCCAGCAGCCCGACAGGGACTAGGGAGACCCAGTACTTC	CASSPTGTRETQYF
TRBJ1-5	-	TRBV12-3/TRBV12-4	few	TGTGCCAGCAGTCGGGCTGGAGGCAATCAGCCCCAGCATTTT	CASSRAGGNQPQHF
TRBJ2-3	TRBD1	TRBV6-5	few	TGTGCCAGCAGTTACGCCCGACAGGGAGATACGCAGTATTTT	CASSYARQGDTQYF
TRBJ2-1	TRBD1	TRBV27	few	TGTGCCAGCAAAGGACAGGAAAACAATGAGCAGTTCTTC	CASKGQENNEQFF
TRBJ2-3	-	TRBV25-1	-	TGTGCCAGCAGTGACAGCGGAGGCCTCACAGATACGCAGTATTTT	CASSDSGGLTDTQYF
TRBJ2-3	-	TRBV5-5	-	TGTGCCAGCAGCTTGGGGGCCACCTCCCTGATGGATACGCAGTATTTT	CASSLGATSLMDTQYF
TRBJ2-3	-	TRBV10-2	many	TGCGCCAGCAGTGAACCACCCGGGGTGACGCAGTATTTT	CASSEPPGVTQYF
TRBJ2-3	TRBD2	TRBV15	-	TGTGCCACCAGCAGAGAAGGGGGACTAGCGTGGGCGGCCAGCACAGATACGCAGTATTTT	CATSREGGLAWAASTDTQYF
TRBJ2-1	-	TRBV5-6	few	TGTGCCAGCAGCTTGGGCAGGGCACGGAATGAGCAGTTCTTC	CASSLGRARNEQFF